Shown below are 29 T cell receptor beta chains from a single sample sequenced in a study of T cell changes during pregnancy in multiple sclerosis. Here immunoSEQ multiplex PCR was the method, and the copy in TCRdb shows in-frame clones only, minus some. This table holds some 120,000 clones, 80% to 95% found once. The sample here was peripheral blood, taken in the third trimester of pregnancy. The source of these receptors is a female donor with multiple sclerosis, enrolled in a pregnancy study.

The CDR3: CASSPPPTGNRETQYF. CDR3 nucleotides: TGTGCCAGCAGTCCCCCCCCGACAGGGAATCGAGAGACCCAGTACTTC. This chain joins TRBV28 and TRBJ2-5, with 7 bases fitting TRBD1. This CDR3 region has 16 residues. Germline values: CDR1 MDHEN, CDR2 SYDVKM. The V segment lost 5 bases and the J segment 4 bases; nucleotides outside the gene matches: 13.

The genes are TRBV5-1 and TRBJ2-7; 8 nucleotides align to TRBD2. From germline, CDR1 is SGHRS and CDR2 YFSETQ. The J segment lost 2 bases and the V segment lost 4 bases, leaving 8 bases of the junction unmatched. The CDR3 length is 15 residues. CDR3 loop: CASSLVIAGTYEQYF. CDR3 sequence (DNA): TGCGCCAGCAGCCTTGTGATAGCGGGAACCTACGAGCAGTACTTC.

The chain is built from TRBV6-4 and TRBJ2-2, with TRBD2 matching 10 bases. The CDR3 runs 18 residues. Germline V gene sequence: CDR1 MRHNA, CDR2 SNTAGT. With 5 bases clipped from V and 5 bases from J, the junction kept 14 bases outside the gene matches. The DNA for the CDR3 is TGTGCCAGCAGTATCTCAGCGGGAGGGCCTATCAAGACCGGGGAGCTGTTTTTT. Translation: CASSISAGGPIKTGELFF.

The CDR3 loop reads CASSPTGTAFYGYTF. The CDR3, as DNA: TGTGCCAGCAGTCCTACCGGGACAGCTTTCTATGGCTACACCTTC. This chain connects TRBV7-2 to TRBJ1-2; 7 positions agree with TRBD1. There are 15 residues in the CDR3. The V segment lost 6 bases and the J segment 4 bases; nucleotides outside the gene matches: 11. In germline, CDR1 is SGHTA, CDR2 FQGNSA.

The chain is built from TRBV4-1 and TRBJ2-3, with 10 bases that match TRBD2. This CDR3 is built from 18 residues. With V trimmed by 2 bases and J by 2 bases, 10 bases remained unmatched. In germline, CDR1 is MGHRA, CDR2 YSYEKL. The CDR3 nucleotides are TGCGCCAGCAGCCAACCATTAACTAGCGGGGATCCCACAGATACGCAGTATTTT. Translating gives CASSQPLTSGDPTDTQYF.

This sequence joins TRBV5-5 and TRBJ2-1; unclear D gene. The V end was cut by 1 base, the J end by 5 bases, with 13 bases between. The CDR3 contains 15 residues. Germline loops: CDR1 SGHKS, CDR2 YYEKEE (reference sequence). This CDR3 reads CASSLRDRSNNEQFF. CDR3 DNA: TGTGCCAGCAGCTTGAGAGATAGAAGTAACAATGAGCAGTTCTTC.

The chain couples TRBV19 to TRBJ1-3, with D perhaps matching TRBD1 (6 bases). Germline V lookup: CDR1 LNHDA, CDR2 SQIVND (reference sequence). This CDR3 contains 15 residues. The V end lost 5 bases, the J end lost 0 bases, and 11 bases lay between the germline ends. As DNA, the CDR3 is TGTGCCAGTAGTTTCCGACAGGTCTCTGGAAACACCATATATTTT. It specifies CASSFRQVSGNTIYF.

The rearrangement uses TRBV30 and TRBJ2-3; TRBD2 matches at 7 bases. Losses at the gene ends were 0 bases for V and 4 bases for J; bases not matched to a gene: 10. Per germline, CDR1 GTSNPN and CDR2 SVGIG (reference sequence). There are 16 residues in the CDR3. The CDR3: CAWSVGLREIPDTQYF. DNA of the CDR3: TGTGCCTGGAGTGTAGGGTTGCGGGAGATCCCAGATACGCAGTATTTT.

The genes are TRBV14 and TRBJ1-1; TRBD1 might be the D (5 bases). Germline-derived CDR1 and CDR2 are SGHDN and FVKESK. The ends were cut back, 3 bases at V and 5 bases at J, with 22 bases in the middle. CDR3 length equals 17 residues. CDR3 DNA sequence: TGTGCCAGCAGCCATCCTATATCCCGGGACGGAGGGACTGAAGCTTTCTTT. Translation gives CASSHPISRDGGTEAFF.

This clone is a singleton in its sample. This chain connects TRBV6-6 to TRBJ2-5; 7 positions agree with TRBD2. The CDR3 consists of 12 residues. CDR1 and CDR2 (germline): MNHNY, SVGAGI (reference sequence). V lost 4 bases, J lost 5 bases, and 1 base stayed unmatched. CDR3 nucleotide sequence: TGTGCCAGCAGTTTCGGGGGGGAGACCCAGTACTTC. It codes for CASSFGGETQYF.

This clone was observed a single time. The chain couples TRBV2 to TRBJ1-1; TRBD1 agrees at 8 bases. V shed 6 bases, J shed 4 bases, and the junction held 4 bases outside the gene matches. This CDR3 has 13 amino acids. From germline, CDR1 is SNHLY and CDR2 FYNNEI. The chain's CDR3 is CASRDRAGTEAFF. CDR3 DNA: TGTGCCAGCAGGGACAGGGCAGGCACTGAAGCTTTCTTT.

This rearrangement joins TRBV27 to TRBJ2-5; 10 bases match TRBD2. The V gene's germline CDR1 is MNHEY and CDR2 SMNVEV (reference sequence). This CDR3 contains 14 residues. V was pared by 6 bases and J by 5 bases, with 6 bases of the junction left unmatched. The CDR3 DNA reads TGTGCCAGCAGGTCTCTAGCGGGAGACGAGACCCAGTACTTC. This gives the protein CASRSLAGDETQYF.

This chain's CDR3 is CASKLLAGSSYEQYF. Here the CDR3 DNA reads TGTGCCAGCAAGCTACTAGCGGGGAGCTCCTACGAGCAGTACTTC. This chain links TRBV28 with TRBJ2-7, with 10 positions matching TRBD2. Trimming took 7 bases from V and 0 from J; bases not matched to a gene: 6. The CDR3 totals 15 residues. Germline V gene data show CDR1 as MDHEN and CDR2 as SYDVKM.

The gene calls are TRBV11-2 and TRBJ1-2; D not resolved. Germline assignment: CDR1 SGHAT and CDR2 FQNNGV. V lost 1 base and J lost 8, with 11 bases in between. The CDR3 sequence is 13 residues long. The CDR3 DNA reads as TGTGCCAGCAGCTTAGGAACGGGTAGGGGCTACACCTTC. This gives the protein CASSLGTGRGYTF.

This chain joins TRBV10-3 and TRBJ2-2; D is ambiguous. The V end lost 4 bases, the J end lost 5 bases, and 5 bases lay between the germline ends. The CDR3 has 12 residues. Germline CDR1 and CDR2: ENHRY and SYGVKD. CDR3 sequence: CAISVQTGELFF. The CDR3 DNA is TGTGCCATCAGTGTCCAAACCGGGGAGCTGTTTTTT.

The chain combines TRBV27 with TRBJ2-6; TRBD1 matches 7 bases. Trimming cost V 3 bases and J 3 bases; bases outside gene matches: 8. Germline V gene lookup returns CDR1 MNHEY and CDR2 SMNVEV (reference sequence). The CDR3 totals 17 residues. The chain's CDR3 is CASSFGGQPHGANVLTF. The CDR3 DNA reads TGTGCCAGCAGTTTTGGGGGACAGCCGCATGGGGCCAACGTCCTGACTTTC.

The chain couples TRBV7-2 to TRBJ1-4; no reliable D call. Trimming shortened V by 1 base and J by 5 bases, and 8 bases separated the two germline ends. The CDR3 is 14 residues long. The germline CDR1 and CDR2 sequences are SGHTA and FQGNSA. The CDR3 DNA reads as TGTGCCAGCAGCTTAGGAGGGTCCAATGAAAAACTGTTTTTT. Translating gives CASSLGGSNEKLFF.

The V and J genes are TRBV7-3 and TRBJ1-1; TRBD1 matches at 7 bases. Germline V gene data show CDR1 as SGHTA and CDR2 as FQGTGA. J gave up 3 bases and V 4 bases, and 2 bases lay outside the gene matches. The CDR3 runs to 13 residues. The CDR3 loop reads CASSYTGDTEAFF. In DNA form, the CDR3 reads TGTGCCAGCAGCTATACAGGGGACACTGAAGCTTTCTTT.

The CDR3 is CASGQGRSSGANVLTF. CDR3 nucleotides: TGTGCCAGCGGACAGGGACGAAGCTCTGGGGCCAACGTCCTGACTTTC. This chain connects TRBV2 to TRBJ2-6; 8 bases match TRBD1. Trimming took 8 bases from V and 0 from J; bases not matched to a gene: 6. Per germline, CDR1 SNHLY and CDR2 FYNNEI. There are 16 residues in the CDR3. The variable domain in full, with the rest retrieved from reference TRBV2 and TRBJ2-6, is EPEVTQTPSHQVTQMGQEVILRCVPISNHLYFYWYRQILGQKVEFLVSFYNNEISEKSEIFDDQFSVERPDGSNFTLKIRSTKLEDSAMYFCASGQGRSSGANVLTFGAGSRLTVL.

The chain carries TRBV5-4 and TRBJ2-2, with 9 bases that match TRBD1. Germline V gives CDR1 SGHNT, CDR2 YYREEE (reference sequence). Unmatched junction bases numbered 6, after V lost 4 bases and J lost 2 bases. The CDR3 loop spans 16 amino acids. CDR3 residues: CASSNLQGANTGELFF. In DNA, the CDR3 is TGTGCCAGCAGCAACCTACAGGGGGCTAACACCGGGGAGCTGTTTTTT.

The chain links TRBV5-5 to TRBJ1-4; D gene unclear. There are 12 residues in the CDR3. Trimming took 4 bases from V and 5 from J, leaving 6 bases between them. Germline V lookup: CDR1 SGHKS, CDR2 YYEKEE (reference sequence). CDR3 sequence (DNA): TGTGCCAGCAGCGGCGGGAATGAAAAACTGTTTTTT. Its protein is CASSGGNEKLFF.

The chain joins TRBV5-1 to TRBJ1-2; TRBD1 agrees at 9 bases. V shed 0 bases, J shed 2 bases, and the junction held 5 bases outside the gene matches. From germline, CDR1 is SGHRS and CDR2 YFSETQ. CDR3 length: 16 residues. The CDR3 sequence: CASSLAWTGVNYGYTF. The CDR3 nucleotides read TGCGCCAGCAGCTTGGCGTGGACAGGGGTGAACTATGGCTACACCTTC.

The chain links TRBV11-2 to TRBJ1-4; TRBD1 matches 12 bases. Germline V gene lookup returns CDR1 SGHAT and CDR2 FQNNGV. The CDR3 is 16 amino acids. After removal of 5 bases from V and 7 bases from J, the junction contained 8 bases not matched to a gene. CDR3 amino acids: CASSTAGTGGFEKLFF. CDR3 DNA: TGTGCCAGCAGCACCGCCGGGACAGGGGGCTTTGAAAAACTGTTTTTT. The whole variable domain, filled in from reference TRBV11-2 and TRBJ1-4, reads EAGVAQSPRYKIIEKRQSVAFWCNPISGHATLYWYQQILGQGPKLLIQFQNNGVVDDSQLPKDRFSAERLKGVDSTLKIQPAKLEDSAVYLCASSTAGTGGFEKLFFGSGTQLSVL.

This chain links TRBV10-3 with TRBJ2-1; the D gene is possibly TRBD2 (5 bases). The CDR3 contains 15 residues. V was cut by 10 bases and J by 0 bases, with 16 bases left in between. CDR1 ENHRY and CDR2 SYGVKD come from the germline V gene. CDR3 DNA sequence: TGTGCCACAAAAAGTTCGGACTCCTCCTACAATGAGCAGTTCTTC. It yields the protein CATKSSDSSYNEQFF.

CDR3 coding DNA: TGTGCCAGCAGTGAAGGTCTAACTCCCTTCTTC. This codes for CASSEGLTPFF. The chain joins TRBV6-1 to TRBJ2-1; D is unresolved. V gave up 1 base and J gave up 16 bases, with 11 bases separating them. This CDR3 region has 11 residues. Germline V gives CDR1 MNHNS, CDR2 SASEGT.

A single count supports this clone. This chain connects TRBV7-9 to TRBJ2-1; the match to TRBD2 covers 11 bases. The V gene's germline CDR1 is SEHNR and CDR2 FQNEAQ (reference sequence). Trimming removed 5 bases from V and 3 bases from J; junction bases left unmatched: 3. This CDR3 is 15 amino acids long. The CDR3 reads CASSPGLAGYNEQFF. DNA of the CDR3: TGTGCCAGCAGCCCCGGACTAGCGGGCTACAATGAGCAGTTCTTC.

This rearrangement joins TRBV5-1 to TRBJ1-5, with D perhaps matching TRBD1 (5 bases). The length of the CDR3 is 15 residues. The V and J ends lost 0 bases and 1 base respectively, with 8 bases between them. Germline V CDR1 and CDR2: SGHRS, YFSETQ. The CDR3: CASSLDGGSNQPQHF. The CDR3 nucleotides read TGCGCCAGCAGCTTGGACGGGGGAAGCAATCAGCCCCAGCATTTT.

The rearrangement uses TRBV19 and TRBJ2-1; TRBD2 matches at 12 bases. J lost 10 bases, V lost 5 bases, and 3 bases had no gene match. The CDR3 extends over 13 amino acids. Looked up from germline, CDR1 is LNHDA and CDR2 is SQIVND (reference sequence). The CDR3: CASSGTSGREQFF. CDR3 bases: TGTGCCAGTAGTGGGACTAGCGGGCGGGAGCAGTTCTTC.

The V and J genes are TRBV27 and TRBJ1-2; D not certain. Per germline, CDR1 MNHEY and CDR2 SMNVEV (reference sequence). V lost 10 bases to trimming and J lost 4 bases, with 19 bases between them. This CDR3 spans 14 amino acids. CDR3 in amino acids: CATAPWAAAYGYTF. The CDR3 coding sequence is TGTGCCACCGCCCCGTGGGCAGCCGCCTATGGCTACACCTTC.